The clone carrying this TCR beta chain was picked up many times. These data come from a study of early T cells in non-severe SARS-CoV-2 infection. Overall study context: It was bulk RNA from unsorted whole blood that was sequenced, and the chains were unpaired.

In TCRdb, the 5' RACE reads were re-called with MiXCR into one record per CDR3 protein. The sample has tens of thousands of distinct CDR3 sequences; over 12% are singletons. The CDR3 spans 14 residues. V lost 5 bases and J lost 1, with 11 bases in between. Sequenced input: whole blood. This sequence joins TRBV12-3 or TRBV12-4 and TRBJ1-1; D gene ambiguous. The source is an adult who was a healthcare worker with PCR-confirmed SARS-CoV-2 infection or an uninfected control (not recorded which). The CDR3 DNA reads as TGTGCCAGCAGTCCCCATAATCGGAACACTGAAGCTTTCTTT. Its protein product is CASSPHNRNTEAFF.